A selection of T cell receptor beta chains follows, all from one sample in a study of siplizumab effects on memory and regulatory T cells. Assay: immunoSEQ multiplex PCR; the TCRdb copy retains only in-frame clones and omits some. Altogether about 87,000 clones are present, 94% being singletons, with the ten largest covering less than 0.4%. Source material: non-Treg CD4+ T cells sorted from blood. The receptors were sampled from a human donor in good health. CDR3s include the opening cysteine and the closing phenylalanine or tryptophan. Each record gives: D gene, clone size, V gene, J gene, CDR3 DNA, CDR3 protein. D genes are given only for firm matches. Clone size appears in some rows only: once, few, many, or a class for an expanded clone.

.,.,TRBV6-1,TRBJ2-7,TGTGCCAGCACCCCCTTCGGAGGCTCCTACGAGCAGTACTTC,CASTPFGGSYEQYF
.,.,TRBV9,TRBJ2-3,TGTGCCAGCAGCGTGGGGATAGCGCTCCGGGCCGGAGATACGCAGTATTTT,CASSVGIALRAGDTQYF
.,.,TRBV30,TRBJ1-5,TGTGCCTGGAGGACAGGCCGGCGGCCCCAGCATTTT,CAWRTGRRPQHF
TRBD1,.,TRBV30,TRBJ1-2,TGTGCCTGGGACAGGGGCGGCTACACCTTC,CAWDRGGYTF
TRBD1,.,TRBV19,TRBJ2-1,TGTGCCAGTAGTAAGACAGGGCAAGACTACAATGAGCAGTTCTTC,CASSKTGQDYNEQFF
.,once,TRBV5-1,TRBJ2-3,TGCGCCAGCAGCTTGAGGTCCCCAGATACGCAGTATTTT,CASSLRSPDTQYF
TRBD1,.,TRBV2,TRBJ1-1,TGTGCCAGCAGACTCGACACAGGGGCAGGCACTGAAGCTTTCTTT,CASRLDTGAGTEAFF
TRBD2,.,TRBV29-1,TRBJ2-3,TGCAGCGTTCGTCCCAGAGCGGGAATCACAGATACGCAGTATTTT,CSVRPRAGITDTQYF
.,.,TRBV10-3,TRBJ2-1,TGTGCCATCAGTGATGACAGGTTCTACAATGAGCAGTTCTTC,CAISDDRFYNEQFF
.,once,TRBV9,TRBJ1-2,TGTGCCAGCAGCGGCGGGGGACGAGATGGCTACACCTTC,CASSGGGRDGYTF
TRBD1,.,TRBV5-4,TRBJ2-3,TGTGCCAGCAGCCTGAAGACAGGGATAGGACCTAGCACAGATACGCAGTATTTT,CASSLKTGIGPSTDTQYF
.,.,TRBV19,TRBJ2-1,TGTGCCAGTAGTATGAGTCTAGCAATCGGGGGGCAGTTCTTC,CASSMSLAIGGQFF
TRBD2,.,TRBV14,TRBJ2-2,TGTGCCAGCAGCCAATCGGGAGGAACCGGGGAGCTGTTTTTT,CASSQSGGTGELFF
TRBD1,.,TRBV19,TRBJ1-5,TGTGCCAGTAGTAGGACAGGGGAGGGCAATCAGCCCCAGCATTTT,CASSRTGEGNQPQHF
TRBD2,.,TRBV23-1,TRBJ2-7,TGCGCCAGCATCCGGACTAGCGGCCAAACCGAGCAGTACTTC,CASIRTSGQTEQYF
.,.,TRBV27,TRBJ1-2,TGTGCCAGCGGCCCCGGGAACTATGGCTACACCTTC,CASGPGNYGYTF
TRBD2,.,TRBV9,TRBJ2-7,TGTGCCAGCAGCGAGCGGGAACGACCCTACGAGCAGTACTTC,CASSERERPYEQYF
.,once,TRBV7-3,TRBJ2-2,TGTGCCAGCAGCCCTGCCGGGCTTCACACCGGGGAGCTGTTTTTT,CASSPAGLHTGELFF
.,.,TRBV5-4,TRBJ2-5,TGTGCCAGCAGCTTGGCTTTCCGGGGCTTGGTGGAGACCCAGTACTTC,CASSLAFRGLVETQYF